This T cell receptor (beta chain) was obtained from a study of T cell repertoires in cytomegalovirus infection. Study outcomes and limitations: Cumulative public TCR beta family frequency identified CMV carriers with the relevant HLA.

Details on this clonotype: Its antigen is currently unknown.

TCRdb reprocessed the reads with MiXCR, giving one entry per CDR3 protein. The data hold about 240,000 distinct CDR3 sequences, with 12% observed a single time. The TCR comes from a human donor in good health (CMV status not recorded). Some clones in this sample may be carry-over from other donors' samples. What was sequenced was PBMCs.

The CDR3, as DNA: TGCAGCGTTGAGTCTCGACAGGGGGTCTACGAGCAGTACTTC. Encoded protein: CSVESRQGVYEQYF. The V gene is TRBV29-1, the J gene TRBJ2-7; 9 bases are a match to TRBD1. The germline V gene has CDR1 SQVTM and CDR2 ANQGSEA. V gave up 3 bases and J gave up 3 bases; unmatched junction bases: 6. The CDR3 is 14 amino acids.